Detailed here is one T cell receptor (beta chain). Its specificity is not known. Sequencing used immunoSEQ multiplex PCR; TCRdb keeps in-frame clones, though not all of them. Here the sample spans 25,000 to 30,000 clones, roughly 86% being singletons. The data derive from a study of early stage breast cancer tumors. Findings and caveats of the study: Tumors had roughly 2.5-fold higher T cell density than normal breast. Commonly generated sequences made up most enriched TCRB sequences shared between patients.

The CDR3 runs to 14 residues. CDR1 and CDR2 from the germline V gene are MGHRA and YSYEKL. V shed 8 bases and J shed 0 bases, with 13 bases lying between them. The V gene is TRBV4-1, the J gene TRBJ1-1, with D maybe TRBD1 (6 bases). Specimen: blood. The receptor comes from a person aged 45 to 59 with breast cancer. CDR3 loop: CASRTTGLNTEAFF. Here the CDR3 DNA reads TGCGCCAGCCGGACGACAGGATTGAACACTGAAGCTTTCTTT.